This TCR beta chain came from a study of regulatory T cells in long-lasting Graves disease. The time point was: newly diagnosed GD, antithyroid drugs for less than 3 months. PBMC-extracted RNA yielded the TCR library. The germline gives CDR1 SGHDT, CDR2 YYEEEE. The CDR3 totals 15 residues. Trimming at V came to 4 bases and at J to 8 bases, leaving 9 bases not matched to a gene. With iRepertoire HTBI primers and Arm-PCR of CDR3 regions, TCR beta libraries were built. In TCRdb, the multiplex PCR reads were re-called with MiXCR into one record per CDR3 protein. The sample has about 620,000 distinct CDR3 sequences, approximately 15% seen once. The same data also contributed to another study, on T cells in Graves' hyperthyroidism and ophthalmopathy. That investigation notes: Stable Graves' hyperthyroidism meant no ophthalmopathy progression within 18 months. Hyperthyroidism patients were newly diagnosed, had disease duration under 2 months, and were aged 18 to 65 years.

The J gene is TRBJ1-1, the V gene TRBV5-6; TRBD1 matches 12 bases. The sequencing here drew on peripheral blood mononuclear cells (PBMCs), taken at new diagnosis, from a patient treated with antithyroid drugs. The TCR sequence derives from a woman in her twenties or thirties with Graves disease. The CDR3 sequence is CASSRPGTGGLEAFF. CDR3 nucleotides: TGTGCCAGCAGCCGACCCGGGACAGGGGGCCTCGAAGCTTTCTTT.